This T cell receptor (beta chain) was sequenced during a study of early T cells in non-severe SARS-CoV-2 infection. About the research overall: Bulk RNA taken from unsorted whole blood was sequenced, leaving chains unpaired.

Tagging with unique molecular identifiers was applied to individual cDNA molecules. Each CDR3 protein is one row after TCRdb ran MiXCR on the 5' RACE reads. This sample carries more than 80,000 distinct CDR3 sequences, 14% of them seen once, and the ten largest clones take about 7.5%. The CDR3 runs 14 residues. The germline gives CDR1 MNHEY, CDR2 SVGEGT. Worth noting for this clonotype: This could be a read error, since a much larger clone is one nucleotide away.

The receptor was isolated from an adult who was a healthcare worker with PCR-confirmed SARS-CoV-2 infection or an uninfected control (not recorded which). The chain recombines TRBV6-2 or TRBV6-3 with TRBJ2-7; TRBD2 is a possible D gene (6 bases). The sample taken for sequencing was whole blood. This CDR3 is CASSYSASDYERYF. In DNA form, the CDR3 reads TGTGCCAGCAGTTACTCGGCTAGCGATTACGAGCGGTACTTC.